This T cell receptor (beta chain) was retrieved from a study of OX40 agonist ivuxolimab in advanced cancers. The CDR3 length is 14 residues. V lost 5 bases, J lost 2 bases, and 11 bases lay in between. From germline, CDR1 is MGHRA and CDR2 YSYEKL. Measured with immunoSEQ multiplex PCR; TCRdb has only the in-frame clones, and not every one. This sample has tens of thousands of clones, with roughly 92% found just once. V usage is TRBV4-1 and J usage is TRBJ2-3, with D uncertain. The origin of this receptor is an adult with an advanced solid tumor such as melanoma, head and neck, liver or kidney cancer. This material consisted of CD4+ or CD8+ T cells sorted from blood, taken in a trial of the OX40 agonist ivuxolimab. CDR3 protein: CASSALENTDTQYF. Written as DNA, the CDR3 is TGCGCCAGCAGCGCTCTGGAGAACACAGATACGCAGTATTTT.